The subject of this entry is one T cell receptor (beta chain). This specimen comes from a study of control samples from healthy donors and cancer patients. TCRdb keeps only in-frame clones here, not all; method: immunoSEQ multiplex PCR. Of approximately 70,000 clones in the sample, approximately 90% were seen once. The ends lost 4 bases at V and 4 bases at J; junction bases unmatched: 1. Germline CDR1 and CDR2: SGHTA and FQGNSA. The CDR3 loop spans 12 amino acids. This chain links TRBV7-2 with TRBJ2-7; TRBD1 aligns across 7 bases. The sequencing input was PBMCs. The TCR was taken from a man between 60 and 75 years old with colorectal cancer. The CDR3: CASSSRGYEQYF. CDR3 nucleotides: TGTGCCAGCAGCTCCAGGGGGTACGAGCAGTACTTC.